These 16 T cell receptor beta chains were all obtained from the same sample, sequenced in a study of vaccination and CD4 T cells after COVID-19. These receptors are not linked to any known antigen. Sequence data for DNA of cultured CD4+ T cells were generated by the Oncomine TCR Beta short-read assay. TCRdb ran MiXCR on the PCR reads and lists one entry per CDR3 protein. The sample lists more than 10,000 distinct CDR3 sequences; approximately 58% were seen once. Regarding treatment: approximately 10-day PBMC culture with coronavirus spike peptide pools or control peptides (ViraFEST assay). This specimen was CD4+ T cells from blood, cultured in vitro, taken before SARS-CoV-2 vaccination. All receptors derive from a human donor who had recovered from COVID-19.

The chain is built from TRBV6-1 and TRBJ1-1; D call uncertain. The germline V gene has CDR1 MNHNS and CDR2 SASEGT. Trimming pared 6 bases from V and 0 bases from J, leaving 11 bases between. The CDR3 extends over 14 amino acids. CDR3 in DNA: TGTGCCAGCAGCGCGCGGGGAGTGAACACTGAAGCTTTCTTT. Its protein product is CASSARGVNTEAFF.

This chain joins TRBV5-6 and TRBJ1-5, with D possibly matching TRBD1 (5 bases). The germline V gene encodes CDR1 SGHDT and CDR2 YYEEEE. Trimming took 4 bases from V and 3 from J, leaving 14 bases between them. This CDR3 contains 15 residues. CDR3 loop: CASSRRGAPNQPQHF. In nucleotides, the CDR3 is TGTGCCAGCAGCCGACGAGGGGCCCCCAATCAGCCCCAGCATTTT.

The chain recombines TRBV7-2 with TRBJ2-1; 9 bases fit TRBD2. Germline lookup yields CDR1 SGHTA and CDR2 FQGNSA. The CDR3 length is 14 residues. Trimming took 6 bases from V and 6 from J; bases not matched to a gene: 6. The CDR3 reads CASSSGSVLNEQFF. The CDR3 DNA reads TGTGCCAGCAGTAGCGGGAGCGTGCTCAATGAGCAGTTCTTC.

This chain connects TRBV20-1 to TRBJ2-7, with 10 nucleotides matching TRBD2. CDR3 size: 18 residues. Germline V CDR1 and CDR2: DFQATT, SNEGSKA (reference sequence). Losses at the gene ends were 1 base for V and 6 bases for J; bases not matched to a gene: 18. DNA of the CDR3: TGCAGTGCTAGAGGACAGGGAGGGCTAGCGGGAGACCTGGGCGAGCAGTACTTC. Translation: CSARGQGGLAGDLGEQYF.

Here the CDR3 reads CSAWNQFNEQFF. The CDR3 DNA sequence: TGCAGTGCTTGGAATCAATTCAATGAGCAGTTCTTC. This sequence joins TRBV20-1 and TRBJ2-1; D is uncertain. The germline V and J ends were trimmed by 5 bases and 6 bases, with 11 bases remaining between them. Germline V lookup: CDR1 DFQATT, CDR2 SNEGSKA (reference sequence). The CDR3 contains 12 residues.

This clonotype was detected only a few times. The chain recombines TRBV6-1 with TRBJ1-5; D unclear. Germline V gene data show CDR1 as MNHNS and CDR2 as SASEGT. Trimming pared 7 bases from V and 4 bases from J, leaving 11 bases between. The CDR3 length is 13 residues. The CDR3 nucleotides are TGTGCCAGCATGGTATCTGAAAATCAGCCCCAGCATTTT. Translation gives CASMVSENQPQHF.

The V gene is TRBV7-2, the J gene TRBJ1-3, with a possible D match to TRBD1 (5 bases). Trimming took 3 bases from V and 16 from J, leaving 16 bases between them. In germline, CDR1 is SGHTA, CDR2 FQGNSA. This CDR3 region has 12 residues. The DNA for the CDR3 is TGTGCCAGCAGCTTTCCCCCGGGGCTCACGTATTTT. This codes for CASSFPPGLTYF.

Here the CDR3 DNA reads TGTGCCACCAGCACCCCAGGAGGGGCCCACGAGCAGTACTTC. Protein product: CATSTPGGAHEQYF. The chain is built from TRBV15 and TRBJ2-7; TRBD2 is a possible D gene (6 bases). The CDR3 has 14 residues. Trimming took 4 bases from V and 5 from J, leaving 15 bases between them. CDR1 and CDR2 (germline): LNHNV, YYDKDF (reference sequence).

This clonotype has just one count. The gene calls are TRBV6-5 and TRBJ2-5; no clear D gene. The ends were cut back, 0 bases at V and 4 bases at J, with 24 bases in the middle. The V gene's germline CDR1 is MNHEY and CDR2 SVGAGI. This CDR3 has 19 residues. The CDR3: CASSYSGSQTRTIRETQYF. In nucleotides, the CDR3 is TGTGCCAGCAGTTACTCAGGTTCACAGACGCGAACCATAAGAGAGACCCAGTACTTC.

V gene TRBV2 combines with J gene TRBJ1-1; D gene uncertain. Germline assignment: CDR1 SNHLY and CDR2 FYNNEI. The CDR3 runs 13 residues. The germline V and J ends were trimmed by 4 bases and 5 bases, with 11 bases remaining between them. The CDR3: CASSGGPRTEAFF. The CDR3 nucleotides read TGTGCCAGCAGTGGCGGACCGAGGACTGAAGCTTTCTTT.

The CDR3 region has the DNA TGTGCCAGTAGTAGCAGGCCAGAGAACACTGAAGCTTTCTTT. It is translated as CASSSRPENTEAFF. The chain carries TRBV19 and TRBJ1-1; no clear D gene. Per germline, CDR1 LNHDA and CDR2 SQIVND (reference sequence). The CDR3 has 14 residues. V lost 4 bases and J 1 base, leaving 10 bases between the germline ends.

This clonotype was seen a few times. The chain combines TRBV10-3 with TRBJ2-2, with 7 bases aligning to TRBD2. The trim removed 5 bases at V and 1 base at J, leaving 7 bases unmatched. The CDR3 has 16 amino acids. CDR1 is ENHRY and CDR2 is SYGVKD in the germline V gene. The CDR3: CAISPTSAKNTGELFF. The CDR3 bases are TGTGCCATCAGTCCCACTAGCGCTAAGAACACCGGGGAGCTGTTTTTT.

V is TRBV28 and J is TRBJ2-3, with D uncertain. The CDR3 consists of 12 residues. From germline, CDR1 is MDHEN and CDR2 SYDVKM. The V end was cut by 5 bases, the J end by 5 bases, with 8 bases between. The CDR3 sequence is CASSEIRDTQYF. The DNA for the CDR3 is TGTGCCAGCAGTGAAATCCGAGATACGCAGTATTTT.

This clonotype was seen a handful of times. The chain joins TRBV29-1 to TRBJ1-2; 7 nucleotides agree with TRBD1. Germline V gene data show CDR1 as SQVTM and CDR2 as ANQGSEA. This CDR3 is built from 11 residues. With 6 bases clipped from V and 8 bases from J, the junction kept 6 bases outside the gene matches. CDR3 protein: CSVAEGAGYTF. The CDR3 region has the DNA TGCAGCGTGGCAGAGGGGGCCGGCTACACCTTC.

This chain connects TRBV4-1 to TRBJ1-5, with 9 nucleotides matching TRBD1. This CDR3 contains 15 residues. The germline V gene has CDR1 MGHRA and CDR2 YSYEKL. V was clipped by 3 bases and J by 7 bases; unmatched bases: 7. The CDR3 region is CASSHANRGPQPQHF. The CDR3 coding sequence is TGCGCCAGCAGCCATGCGAACAGGGGGCCACAGCCCCAGCATTTT.

In this sample, this clonotype turned up once. The gene calls are TRBV2 and TRBJ2-5; 8 bases match TRBD2. The CDR3 has 15 amino acids. Germline-derived CDR1 and CDR2 are SNHLY and FYNNEI. Losses at the gene ends were 7 bases for V and 6 bases for J; bases not matched to a gene: 13. The DNA for the CDR3 is TGTGCCAGCAATCGAGCGGGAGTGGGCGGAAAGACCCAGTACTTC. Amino acid sequence: CASNRAGVGGKTQYF.